A selection of T cell receptor beta chains follows, all from one sample in a study of T cells in Graves' hyperthyroidism and ophthalmopathy. From the multiplex PCR reads, TCRdb called clonotypes with MiXCR, one entry per CDR3 protein. There are a few hundred thousand distinct CDR3 sequences in the sample; around 16% occur only once, and under 7.5% lies in the top ten. The specimen sequenced was blood. The receptors shown here come from a woman in her thirties with Graves' hyperthyroidism. Each CDR3 is given with its conserved first and last residue. Each record gives: CDR3 DNA, CDR3 protein, J gene, CDR3 length, D gene, clone size, V gene. A D gene is named only where the DNA matches it firmly. Rows may omit the clone size; those that give it use once, few, many or a size class.

TGTGCCAGCAGGACCCGGGACAGGGCTAAATCCTACGAGCAGTACTTC	CASRTRDRAKSYEQYF	TRBJ2-7	16	TRBD1	many	TRBV2
TGTGCCTGGAGTACCAACCCTGGACAGCGAACTGGCTACACCTTC	CAWSTNPGQRTGYTF	TRBJ1-2	15	-	many	TRBV30
TGTGCCAGCAGTCGGGGACAGGCTTACGAGCAGTACTTC	CASSRGQAYEQYF	TRBJ2-7	13	TRBD1	many	TRBV6-2/TRBV6-3
TGCGCCAGCAGAACTAGCGGGAGTGTATACAATGAGCAGTTCTTC	CASRTSGSVYNEQFF	TRBJ2-1	15	TRBD2	few	TRBV5-1
TGTGCCAGCAGCTTAGTTAGGGGCGGGAGGGCGACAGATACGCAGTATTTT	CASSLVRGGRATDTQYF	TRBJ2-3	17	TRBD2	few	TRBV7-8
TGTGCCACCAGCAGAGATCTTACGTCTTCGGGCACTGAAGCTTTCTTT	CATSRDLTSSGTEAFF	TRBJ1-1	16	-	many	TRBV15
TGTGCCTGGAGTAGGAGGAGACTTTACACCGGGGAGCTGTTTTTT	CAWSRRRLYTGELFF	TRBJ2-2	15	-	few	TRBV30
TGTGCCTGGAGTGAATACCGGACTAGCGGCCCTTACAATGAGCAGTTCTTC	CAWSEYRTSGPYNEQFF	TRBJ2-1	17	TRBD2	many	TRBV30
TGTGCCAGCAGTGAAAAACTAGCGGGCACCCGGGAGCTGTTTTTT	CASSEKLAGTRELFF	TRBJ2-2	15	TRBD2	-	TRBV2
TGTGCCAGCAGCTTGCCAGGGATCCAAGAGACCCAGTACTTC	CASSLPGIQETQYF	TRBJ2-5	14	-	few	TRBV9
TGCGCCAGCAGCTTGGCAGGACTAGCGGGACCGGGAGGGTACAATGAGCAGTTCTTC	CASSLAGLAGPGGYNEQFF	TRBJ2-1	19	TRBD2	many	TRBV5-1
TGTGCCACCAGCGGAAGACTAGCTTCTGGGGCCAACGTCCTGACTTTC	CATSGRLASGANVLTF	TRBJ2-6	16	TRBD2	few	TRBV15
TGTGCCAGCAGCCTCTCATTCCTCACAGATACGCAGTATTTT	CASSLSFLTDTQYF	TRBJ2-3	14	-	many	TRBV3-1
TGTGCCAGCAGCCCCAGGACAGGCCGAGAGGGGGCTTTCTTT	CASSPRTGREGAFF	TRBJ1-1	14	TRBD1	-	TRBV6-1
TGTGCCAGCGCCCGGGACAGGGGTTACGAGCAGTACTTC	CASARDRGYEQYF	TRBJ2-7	13	TRBD1	many	TRBV28
TGCGCCAGCAGCGATGGACAGGGGCGAACTGAAGCTTTCTTT	CASSDGQGRTEAFF	TRBJ1-1	14	TRBD1	many	TRBV5-1
TGTGCCAGCAGAGACGGGGGGATCACAGATACGCAGTATTTT	CASRDGGITDTQYF	TRBJ2-3	14	TRBD2	many	TRBV6-1
TGTGCCAGCAGCCAAGCGACTAGCGGGAGGGGCTACAATGAGCAGTTCTTC	CASSQATSGRGYNEQFF	TRBJ2-1	17	TRBD2	-	TRBV27
TGTGCCAGCAGCTTCTGGGGGGGGCCTCAGGCAGATACGCAGTATTTT	CASSFWGGPQADTQYF	TRBJ2-3	16	-	many	TRBV7-3
TGTGCCAGCAGATATCTGGGGCAGCCTGAAGCTTTCTTT	CASRYLGQPEAFF	TRBJ1-1	13	-	many	TRBV5-5
TGTGCCAGCAGGCGACAGGGTAATTTCGAGCAGTACTTC	CASRRQGNFEQYF	TRBJ2-7	13	TRBD1	-	TRBV2
TGTGCCAGCAGCTCGACCTCCGGGACAGGGTTCACAGATACGCAGTATTTT	CASSSTSGTGFTDTQYF	TRBJ2-3	17	TRBD1	many	TRBV7-6
TGTGCCAGCAGCCCCCTCGAGGCAGGGATCAACTATGGCTACACCTTC	CASSPLEAGINYGYTF	TRBJ1-2	16	-	few	TRBV4-2
TGTGCCAGTAGAGCCCAGGGGAATCAGCCCCAGCATTTT	CASRAQGNQPQHF	TRBJ1-5	13	-	few	TRBV19
TGTGCCAGCAGCTTTCGGACAGGGAACACCGGGGAGCTGTTTTTT	CASSFRTGNTGELFF	TRBJ2-2	15	TRBD1	many	TRBV11-3
TGCAGTGCTAGAGTTAATTCACCCCTCCACTTT	CSARVNSPLHF	TRBJ1-6	11	-	-	TRBV20-1
TGTGCCAGCTCACCACCGTGGACAGTGAACACTGAAGCTTTCTTT	CASSPPWTVNTEAFF	TRBJ1-1	15	-	many	TRBV18
TGTGCCAGCACCTTGGGGCTGGGGGATGTCAATGAGCAGTTCTTC	CASTLGLGDVNEQFF	TRBJ2-1	15	-	-	TRBV12-3/TRBV12-4
TGTGCCAGCAGCCGACCCGTATCCAATCACGAGACCCAGTACTTC	CASSRPVSNHETQYF	TRBJ2-5	15	-	many	TRBV13
TGTGCCAGCAGCTCCCCCTCGGGTGCGGGCCTCCACTTT	CASSSPSGAGLHF	TRBJ1-6	13	-	many	TRBV11-2
TGCGCCAGCAGCTTGGCGCCCGCCAGGGGATGGGAGACTAATGAAAAACTGTTTTTT	CASSLAPARGWETNEKLFF	TRBJ1-4	19	-	-	TRBV5-1
TGTGCCTGGAGTGGGGTTGGACTAGCGGGCACAGATACGCAGTATTTT	CAWSGVGLAGTDTQYF	TRBJ2-3	16	TRBD2	-	TRBV30
TGTGCCAGCAGTTTTAAGGCGGGCCAGAACACTGAAGCTTTCTTT	CASSFKAGQNTEAFF	TRBJ1-1	15	-	few	TRBV27
TGTGCCAGCAGTTACAGCACTACTTACTCCTACAATGAGCAGTTCTTC	CASSYSTTYSYNEQFF	TRBJ2-1	16	-	-	TRBV6-5
TGTGCCAGCAGCTTAGTAAGGGAGGAGACCCAGTACTTC	CASSLVREETQYF	TRBJ2-5	13	-	many	TRBV7-2
TGTGCCAGCAGTTTTGAGCGGGAGGGCCTGGGCGAGCAGTACTTC	CASSFEREGLGEQYF	TRBJ2-7	15	TRBD2	many	TRBV28